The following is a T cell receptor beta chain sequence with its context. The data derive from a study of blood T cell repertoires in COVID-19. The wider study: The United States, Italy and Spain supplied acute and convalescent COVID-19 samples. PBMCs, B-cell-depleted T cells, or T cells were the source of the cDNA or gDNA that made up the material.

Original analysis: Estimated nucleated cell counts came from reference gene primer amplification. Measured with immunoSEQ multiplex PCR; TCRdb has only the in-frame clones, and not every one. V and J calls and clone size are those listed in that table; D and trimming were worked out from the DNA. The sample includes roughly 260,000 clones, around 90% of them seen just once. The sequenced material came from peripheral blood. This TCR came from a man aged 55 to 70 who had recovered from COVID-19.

The DNA of the CDR3 is TGTGCCACCACGATCCGGGACAGCTACGAGCAGTACTTC. It translates to CATTIRDSYEQYF. The chain uses TRBV15 and TRBJ2-7; 7 bases map to TRBD1. Germline V gene data show CDR1 as LNHNV and CDR2 as YYDKDF (reference sequence). V lost 7 bases to trimming and J lost 3 bases; unmatched junction nucleotides: 6. The CDR3 consists of 13 residues. The full variable domain, with the rest looked up from reference TRBV15 and TRBJ2-7, is DAMVIQNPRYQVTQFGKPVTLSCSQTLNHNVMYWYQQKSSQAPKLLFHYYDKDFNNEADTPDNFQSRRPNTSFCFLDIRSPGLGDTAMYLCATTIRDSYEQYFGPGTRLTVT.